This T cell receptor (beta chain) emerged from a study of tumor-infiltrating lymphocytes in primary liver carcinoma. For this clonotype: The antigen remains undetermined.

Researchers generated TCR beta cDNA from roughly 500 ng of total RNA, relying on a constant-region primer. Generation of the TCR beta libraries relied on three nested multiplex PCR rounds using slightly modified ARM-PCR. Running nine to ten cycles apiece, the first two PCR rounds relied on TRBV1-TRBV30 forward primers together with a C-beta reverse primer. One entry per CDR3 protein, called by TCRdb with MiXCR from the multiplex PCR reads. The sample includes tens of thousands of distinct CDR3 sequences, around 76% seen only once; the top ten take less than 45%. The study co-extracted DNA and RNA from around 20-30 mg of unsorted bulk tissue. Whichever tumor sample was examined, it had over 80% viable tumor cells. The study's findings and limits: Roughly 8-25% of top clones, and no more, occurred in all five tumor regions.

This CDR3 has 13 residues. The V end lost 4 bases, the J end lost 9 bases, and 15 bases lay between the germline ends. The germline V gene has CDR1 SGHRS and CDR2 YFSETQ. Input material: liver tumor tissue from sampling region 1. Subset given: tumor region T1, superior pole. The sequence was collected from a man aged 35 to 55 with primary liver carcinoma and hepatitis B virus infection. The chain couples TRBV5-1 to TRBJ2-3; no reliable D call. CDR3 DNA sequence: TGCGCCAGCAGCCTCCTAAGAACCTACACGCAGTATTTT. Translated, it gives CASSLLRTYTQYF.